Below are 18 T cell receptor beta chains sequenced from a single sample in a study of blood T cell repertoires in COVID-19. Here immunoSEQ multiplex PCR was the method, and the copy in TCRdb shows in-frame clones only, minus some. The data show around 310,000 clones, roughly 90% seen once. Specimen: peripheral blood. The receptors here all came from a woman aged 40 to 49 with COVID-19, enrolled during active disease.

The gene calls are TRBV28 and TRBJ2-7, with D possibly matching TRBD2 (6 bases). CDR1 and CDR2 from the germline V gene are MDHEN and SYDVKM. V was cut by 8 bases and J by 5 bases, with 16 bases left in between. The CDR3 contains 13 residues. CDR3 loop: CASVEGGINEQYF. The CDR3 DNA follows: TGTGCCAGCGTAGAAGGCGGGATAAACGAGCAGTACTTC.

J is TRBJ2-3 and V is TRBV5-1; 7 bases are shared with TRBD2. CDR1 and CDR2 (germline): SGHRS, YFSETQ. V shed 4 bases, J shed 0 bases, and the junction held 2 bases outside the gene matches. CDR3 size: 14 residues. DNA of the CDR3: TGCGCCAGCAGCCCGGGAGGTAGCACAGATACGCAGTATTTT. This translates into CASSPGGSTDTQYF.

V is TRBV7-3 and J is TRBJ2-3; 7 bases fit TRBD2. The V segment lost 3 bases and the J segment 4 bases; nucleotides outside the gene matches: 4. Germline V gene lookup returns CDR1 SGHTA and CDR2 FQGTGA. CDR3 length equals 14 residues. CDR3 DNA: TGTGCCAGCAGCTTGGGGCGGGGGTCAGATACGCAGTATTTT. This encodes CASSLGRGSDTQYF.

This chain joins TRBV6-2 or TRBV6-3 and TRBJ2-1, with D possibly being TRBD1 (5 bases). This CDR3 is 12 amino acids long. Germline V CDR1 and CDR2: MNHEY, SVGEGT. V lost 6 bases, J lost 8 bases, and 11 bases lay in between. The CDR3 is CASSSRVDEQFF. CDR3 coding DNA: TGTGCCAGCAGCTCCAGGGTAGATGAGCAGTTCTTC.

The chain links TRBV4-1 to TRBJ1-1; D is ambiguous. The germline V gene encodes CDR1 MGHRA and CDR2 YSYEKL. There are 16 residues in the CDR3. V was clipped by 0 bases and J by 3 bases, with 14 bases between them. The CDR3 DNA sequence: TGCGCCAGCAGCCAAGATGGGTCAGGCTGGGACACTGAAGCTTTCTTT. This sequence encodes CASSQDGSGWDTEAFF.

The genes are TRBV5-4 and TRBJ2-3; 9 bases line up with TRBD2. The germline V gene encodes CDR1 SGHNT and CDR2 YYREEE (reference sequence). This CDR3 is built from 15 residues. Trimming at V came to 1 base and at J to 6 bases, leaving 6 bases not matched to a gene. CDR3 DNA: TGTGCCAGCAGCTTGTGGGCGGGGGGGCGCGATACGCAGTATTTT. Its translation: CASSLWAGGRDTQYF.

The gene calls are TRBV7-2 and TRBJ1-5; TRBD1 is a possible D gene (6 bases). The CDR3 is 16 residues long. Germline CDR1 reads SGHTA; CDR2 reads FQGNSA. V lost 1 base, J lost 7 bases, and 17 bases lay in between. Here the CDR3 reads CASSLEGWGREQPQHF. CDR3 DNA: TGTGCCAGCAGCTTAGAAGGTTGGGGGCGCGAGCAGCCCCAGCATTTT.

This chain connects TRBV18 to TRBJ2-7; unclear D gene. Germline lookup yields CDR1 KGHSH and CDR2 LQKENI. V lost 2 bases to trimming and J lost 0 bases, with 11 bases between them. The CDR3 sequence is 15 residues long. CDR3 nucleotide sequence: TGTGCCAGCTCACCAAGCGCCGTTAGCTCCTACGAGCAGTACTTC. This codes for CASSPSAVSSYEQYF.

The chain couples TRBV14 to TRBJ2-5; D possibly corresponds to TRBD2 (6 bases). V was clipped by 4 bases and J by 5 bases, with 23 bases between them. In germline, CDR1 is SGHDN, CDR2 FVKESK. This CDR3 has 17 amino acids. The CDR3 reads CASSPPRTTPKEETQYF. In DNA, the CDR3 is TGTGCCAGCAGCCCGCCGAGGACTACACCTAAGGAGGAGACCCAGTACTTC.

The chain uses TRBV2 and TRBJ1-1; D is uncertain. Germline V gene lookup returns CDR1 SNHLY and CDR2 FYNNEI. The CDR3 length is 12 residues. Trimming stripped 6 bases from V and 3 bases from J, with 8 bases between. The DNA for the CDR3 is TGTGCCAGCAGGGTCGAGTACACTGAAGCTTTCTTT. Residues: CASRVEYTEAFF.

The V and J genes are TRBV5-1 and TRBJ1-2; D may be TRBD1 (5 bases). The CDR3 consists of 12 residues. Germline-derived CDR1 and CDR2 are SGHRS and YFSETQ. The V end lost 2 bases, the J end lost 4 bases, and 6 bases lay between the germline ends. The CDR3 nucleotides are TGCGCCAGCAGCTTCGACAGCTATGGCTACACCTTC. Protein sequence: CASSFDSYGYTF.

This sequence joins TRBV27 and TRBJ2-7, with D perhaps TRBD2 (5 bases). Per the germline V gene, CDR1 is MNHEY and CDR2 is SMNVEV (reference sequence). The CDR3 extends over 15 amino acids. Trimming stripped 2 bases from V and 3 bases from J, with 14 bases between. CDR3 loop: CASSLQSSPHYEQYF. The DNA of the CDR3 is TGTGCCAGCAGTTTACAATCTAGCCCTCACTACGAGCAGTACTTC.

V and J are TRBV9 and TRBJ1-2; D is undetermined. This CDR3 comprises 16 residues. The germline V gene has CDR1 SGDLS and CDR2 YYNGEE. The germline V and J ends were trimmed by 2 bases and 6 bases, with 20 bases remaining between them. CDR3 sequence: CASSVPAVSGTHGYTF. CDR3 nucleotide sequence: TGTGCCAGCAGCGTGCCGGCCGTGTCGGGAACGCATGGCTACACCTTC.

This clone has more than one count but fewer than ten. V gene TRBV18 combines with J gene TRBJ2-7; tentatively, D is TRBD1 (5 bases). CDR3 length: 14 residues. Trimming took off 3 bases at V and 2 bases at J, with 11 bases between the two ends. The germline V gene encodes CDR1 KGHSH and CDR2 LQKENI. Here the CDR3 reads CASSPTALPYEQYF. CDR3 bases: TGTGCCAGCTCACCGACAGCCTTACCCTACGAGCAGTACTTC.

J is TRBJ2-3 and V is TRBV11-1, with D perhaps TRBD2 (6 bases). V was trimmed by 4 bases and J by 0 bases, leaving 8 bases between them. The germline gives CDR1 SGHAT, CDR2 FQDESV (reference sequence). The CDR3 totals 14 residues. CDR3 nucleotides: TGTGCCAGCAGCTCGGCGGGGAGCACAGATACGCAGTATTTT. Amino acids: CASSSAGSTDTQYF.

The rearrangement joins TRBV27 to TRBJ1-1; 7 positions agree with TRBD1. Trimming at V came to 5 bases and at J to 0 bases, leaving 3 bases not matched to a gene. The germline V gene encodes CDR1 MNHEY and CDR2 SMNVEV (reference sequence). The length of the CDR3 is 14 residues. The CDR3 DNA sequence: TGTGCCAGCAGTGGGACAGCCATGAACACTGAAGCTTTCTTT. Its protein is CASSGTAMNTEAFF.

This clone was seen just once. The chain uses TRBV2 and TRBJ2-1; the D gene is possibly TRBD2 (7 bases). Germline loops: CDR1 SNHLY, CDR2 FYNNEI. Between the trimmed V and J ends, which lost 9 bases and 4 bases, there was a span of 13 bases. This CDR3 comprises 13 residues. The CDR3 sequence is CASRGGVYNEQFF. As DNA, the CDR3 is TGTGCCAGTCGAGGGGGGGTTTACAATGAGCAGTTCTTC.

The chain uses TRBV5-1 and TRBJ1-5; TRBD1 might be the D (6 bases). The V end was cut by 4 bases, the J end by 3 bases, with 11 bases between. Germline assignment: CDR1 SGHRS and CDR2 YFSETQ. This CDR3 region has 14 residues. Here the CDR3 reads CASSLGGFNQPQHF. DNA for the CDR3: TGCGCCAGCAGCCTAGGGGGATTCAATCAGCCCCAGCATTTT.